Presented here are 22 T cell receptor beta chains from one specimen sequenced in a study of shared clonotypes between healthy human individuals. The method was immunoSEQ multiplex PCR; TCRdb's version includes in-frame clones alone and lacks a portion of them. The sample has 1.6 million or so clones, just under 99% seen once; the top ten hold about 0.4%. The sample taken for sequencing was naive CD4+ T cells sorted from blood. Subset given: CD45RA+ positively selected. All receptors derive from a man aged 25-45 years in good health.

The V and J genes are TRBV6-5 and TRBJ1-2, with 8 bases that match TRBD1. CDR3 length: 13 amino acids. The germline gives CDR1 MNHEY, CDR2 SVGAGI. Germline trimming cut 6 bases from V and 4 bases from J; bases unmatched to any gene: 4. The CDR3 bases are TGTGCCAGCAGAACAGGGGGTAGCTATGGCTACACCTTC. Protein product: CASRTGGSYGYTF.

This chain connects TRBV27 to TRBJ1-2, with 7 nucleotides matching TRBD1. This CDR3 comprises 14 residues. Unmatched junction bases numbered 6, after V lost 4 bases and J lost 4 bases. The germline CDR1 and CDR2 sequences are MNHEY and SMNVEV (reference sequence). The CDR3 DNA sequence: TGTGCCAGCAGTTCCTCTTGGGACAGCTATGGCTACACCTTC. This translates into CASSSSWDSYGYTF.

V and J are TRBV7-3 and TRBJ2-2; no firm D call. Germline CDR1 SGHTA, CDR2 FQGTGA. Trimming left V 3 bases short and J 4 bases short, with 15 bases between. This CDR3 contains 16 residues. The CDR3 region has the DNA TGTGCCAGCAGCTTCGTGGACCGCCCGGGCACCGGGGAGCTGTTTTTT. Encoded protein: CASSFVDRPGTGELFF.

This chain connects TRBV7-8 to TRBJ1-3, with TRBD1 matching over 7 bases. Germline V gene lookup returns CDR1 SGHVS and CDR2 FQNEAQ. After removal of 5 bases from V and 3 bases from J, the junction contained 7 bases not matched to a gene. This CDR3 region has 15 residues. The CDR3 reads CASSAPGGVGNTIYF. As DNA, the CDR3 is TGTGCCAGCAGCGCTCCAGGGGGTGTTGGAAACACCATATATTTT.

The CDR3 sequence is CASSYKGGNEQYF. Here the CDR3 DNA reads TGTGCCAGCAGTTATAAGGGTGGCAACGAGCAGTACTTC. The chain uses TRBV27 and TRBJ2-7; D is uncertain. CDR1 is MNHEY, CDR2 SMNVEV, per germline (reference sequence). The V end was cut by 4 bases, the J end by 5 bases, with 12 bases between. The CDR3 spans 13 residues.

The CDR3 reads CASSANRADYEQYF. DNA for the CDR3: TGTGCCAGCAGTGCTAACCGGGCGGACTACGAGCAGTACTTC. The rearrangement uses TRBV6-1 and TRBJ2-7, with unresolved D. From germline, CDR1 is MNHNS and CDR2 SASEGT. V was clipped by 4 bases and J by 3 bases, with 13 bases between them. This CDR3 is built from 14 residues.

This chain connects TRBV11-2 to TRBJ2-7; 10 positions match TRBD2. CDR1 SGHAT and CDR2 FQNNGV come from the germline V gene. After removal of 0 bases from V and 4 bases from J, the junction contained 3 bases not matched to a gene. The CDR3 has 15 amino acids. The chain's CDR3 is CASSLEISGRYEQYF. DNA of the CDR3: TGTGCCAGCAGCTTAGAGATTAGCGGGAGGTACGAGCAGTACTTC.

The V gene is TRBV20-1, the J gene TRBJ2-1; D remains unclear. The V and J ends lost 5 bases and 6 bases respectively, with 8 bases between them. Germline loops: CDR1 DFQATT, CDR2 SNEGSKA (reference sequence). This CDR3 has 11 residues. In nucleotides, the CDR3 is TGCAGTGCTTTTTGGAGCAATGAGCAGTTCTTC. Translated: CSAFWSNEQFF.

This rearrangement joins TRBV28 to TRBJ2-2; 11 nucleotides align to TRBD2. J was trimmed by 4 bases and V by 3 bases; bases with no gene match: 10. The CDR3 has 18 amino acids. In germline, CDR1 is MDHEN, CDR2 SYDVKM. The CDR3 sequence: CASSFWGTSGGGTGELFF. CDR3 in DNA: TGTGCCAGCAGTTTCTGGGGGACTAGCGGAGGTGGCACCGGGGAGCTGTTTTTT. Combining the CDR3 with reference TRBV28 and TRBJ2-2 gives the whole variable domain DVKVTQSSRYLVKRTGEKVFLECVQDMDHENMFWYRQDPGLGLRLIYFSYDVKMKEKGDIPEGYSVSREKKERFSLILESASTNQTSMYLCASSFWGTSGGGTGELFFGEGSRLTVL.

The CDR3: CASSLSGGSSYDTQYF. The CDR3 bases are TGTGCCAGCAGCTTAAGTGGCGGGAGCTCGTACGATACGCAGTATTTT. V gene TRBV7-3 combines with J gene TRBJ2-3; 7 positions match TRBD2. Germline loops: CDR1 SGHTA, CDR2 FQGTGA. V lost 1 base, J lost 6 bases, and 10 bases stayed unmatched. The CDR3 covers 16 residues.

The chain uses TRBV7-2 and TRBJ2-3, with no clear D. The CDR3 length is 14 residues. Germline-derived CDR1 and CDR2 are SGHTA and FQGNSA. V was pared by 2 bases and J by 1 base, with 7 bases between. CDR3 nucleotide sequence: TGTGCCAGCAGCTTACTGGCGGGCACAGATACGCAGTATTTT. Its protein product is CASSLLAGTDTQYF.

The chain joins TRBV7-8 to TRBJ1-3; D remains unclear. The V gene's germline CDR1 is SGHVS and CDR2 FQNEAQ. V shed 2 bases and J shed 4 bases, with 12 bases lying between them. The CDR3 covers 15 residues. In DNA form, the CDR3 reads TGTGCCAGCAGCTTAATTTCGGACGGAGGAAACACCATATATTTT. Residues: CASSLISDGGNTIYF.

The chain joins TRBV6-1 to TRBJ2-3; TRBD2 agrees at 11 bases. Trimming took 4 bases from V and 2 from J; bases not matched to a gene: 5. This CDR3 comprises 16 residues. Germline CDR1 is MNHNS and CDR2 is SASEGT. CDR3 amino acids: CASSVLTSGNTDTQYF. The CDR3 coding sequence is TGTGCCAGCAGTGTATTGACTAGCGGGAACACAGATACGCAGTATTTT.

This clone was observed a single time. This sequence joins TRBV7-2 and TRBJ2-6, with TRBD2 as a possible D gene (6 bases). Trimming took off 1 base at V and 0 bases at J, with 13 bases between the two ends. The germline gives CDR1 SGHTA, CDR2 FQGNSA. This CDR3 is 18 amino acids long. The CDR3 protein is CASSLVGGLSSGANVLTF. CDR3 coding DNA: TGTGCCAGCAGCTTAGTCGGAGGGCTAAGCTCTGGGGCCAACGTCCTGACTTTC.

This clone was seen once. This chain uses TRBV5-1 with TRBJ2-7; TRBD1 is a possible D gene (5 bases). Per germline, CDR1 SGHRS and CDR2 YFSETQ. The V gene lost 3 bases and the J gene lost 2 bases, with 15 bases spanning the gap. The CDR3 runs to 15 residues. The CDR3: CASSYSNPGTYEQYF. CDR3 DNA sequence: TGCGCCAGCAGCTATTCTAACCCAGGGACCTACGAGCAGTACTTC. The whole variable domain, remainder taken from reference TRBV5-1 and TRBJ2-7, is KAGVTQTPRYLIKTRGQQVTLSCSPISGHRSVSWYQQTPGQGLQFLFEYFSETQRNKGNFPGRFSGRQFSNSRSEMNVSTLELGDSALYLCASSYSNPGTYEQYFGPGTRLTVT.

V gene TRBV7-9 combines with J gene TRBJ2-1; TRBD2 might be the D (5 bases). The germline gives CDR1 SEHNR, CDR2 FQNEAQ (reference sequence). CDR3 size: 15 residues. Trimming left V 5 bases short and J 6 bases short, with 17 bases between. CDR3 sequence: CASSPPVLEGNEQFF. In DNA form, the CDR3 reads TGTGCCAGCAGCCCGCCCGTACTAGAGGGCAATGAGCAGTTCTTC.

The chain employs TRBV5-1 and TRBJ2-5, with 11 bases lining up with TRBD2. The CDR3 runs 19 residues. From germline, CDR1 is SGHRS and CDR2 YFSETQ. The trim removed 5 bases at V and 2 bases at J, leaving 17 bases unmatched. The CDR3 DNA follows: TGCGCCAGCAGGAAGACTAGCGGGGCCCCCTCGGGGGGTCAAGAGACCCAGTACTTC. Its protein product is CASRKTSGAPSGGQETQYF.

This chain uses TRBV19 with TRBJ1-5, with TRBD1 as a possible D gene (5 bases). This CDR3 contains 14 residues. Trimming removed 6 bases at V and 0 bases at J, with 9 bases between. From germline, CDR1 is LNHDA and CDR2 SQIVND (reference sequence). The CDR3 region has the DNA TGTGCCAGTAGGCAACAGGTTAGCAATCAGCCCCAGCATTTT. The encoded protein is CASRQQVSNQPQHF.

This chain uses TRBV19 with TRBJ1-5; 7 nucleotides line up with TRBD1. The V and J ends lost 6 bases and 5 bases, in that order; junction bases with no gene match: 7. CDR1 and CDR2 from the germline V gene are LNHDA and SQIVND (reference sequence). There are 14 residues in the CDR3. The CDR3 coding sequence is TGTGCCAGTAGGCCCGGGGACAGCTATCAGCCCCAGCATTTT. Encoded protein: CASRPGDSYQPQHF.

This clone was observed once. The V call is TRBV9, the J call TRBJ2-1; possible D gene TRBD1, 6 bases. CDR1 SGDLS and CDR2 YYNGEE come from the germline V gene. The V end was cut by 0 bases, the J end by 3 bases, with 10 bases between. The CDR3 consists of 15 residues. DNA for the CDR3: TGTGCCAGCAGCGTAGTACAGGGCGGCTACAATGAGCAGTTCTTC. Residues: CASSVVQGGYNEQFF.

V is TRBV19 and J is TRBJ1-2, with D maybe TRBD1 (5 bases). Germline CDR1 and CDR2: LNHDA and SQIVND (reference sequence). Trimming stripped 5 bases from V and 5 bases from J, with 15 bases between. The CDR3 consists of 14 residues. CDR3 region: CASSREGARYGYTF. CDR3 DNA: TGTGCCAGTAGTCGAGAAGGGGCGCGGTATGGCTACACCTTC. The full variable domain, its missing parts supplied by reference TRBV19 and TRBJ1-2, is DGGITQSPKYLFRKEGQNVTLSCEQNLNHDAMYWYRQDPGQGLRLIYYSQIVNDFQKGDIAEGYSVSREKKESFPLTVTSAQKNPTAFYLCASSREGARYGYTFGSGTRLTVV.

The CDR3 bases are TGTGCCAGCTCACCTCCCGGGAGCGCAAATGAGCAGTTCTTC. Encoded protein: CASSPPGSANEQFF. The gene calls are TRBV18 and TRBJ2-1, with a weak D call TRBD2 (6 bases). With 3 bases removed from V and 7 bases from J, the gap between germline ends came to 13 bases. The germline gives CDR1 KGHSH, CDR2 LQKENI. The CDR3 has 14 amino acids.